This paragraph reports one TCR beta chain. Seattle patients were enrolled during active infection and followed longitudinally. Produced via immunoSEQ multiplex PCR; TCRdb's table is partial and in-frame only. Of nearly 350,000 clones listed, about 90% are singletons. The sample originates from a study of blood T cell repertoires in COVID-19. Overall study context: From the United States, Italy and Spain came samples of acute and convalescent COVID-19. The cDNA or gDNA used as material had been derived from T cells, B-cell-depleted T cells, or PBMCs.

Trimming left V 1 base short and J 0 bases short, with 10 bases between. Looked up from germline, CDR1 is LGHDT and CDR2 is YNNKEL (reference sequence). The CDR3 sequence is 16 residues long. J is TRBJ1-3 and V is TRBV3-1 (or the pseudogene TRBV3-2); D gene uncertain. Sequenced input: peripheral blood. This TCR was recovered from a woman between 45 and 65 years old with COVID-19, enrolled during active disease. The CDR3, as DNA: TGTGCCAGCAGCCAAGGGCCCCCAGTCTCTGGAAACACCATATATTTT. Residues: CASSQGPPVSGNTIYF.